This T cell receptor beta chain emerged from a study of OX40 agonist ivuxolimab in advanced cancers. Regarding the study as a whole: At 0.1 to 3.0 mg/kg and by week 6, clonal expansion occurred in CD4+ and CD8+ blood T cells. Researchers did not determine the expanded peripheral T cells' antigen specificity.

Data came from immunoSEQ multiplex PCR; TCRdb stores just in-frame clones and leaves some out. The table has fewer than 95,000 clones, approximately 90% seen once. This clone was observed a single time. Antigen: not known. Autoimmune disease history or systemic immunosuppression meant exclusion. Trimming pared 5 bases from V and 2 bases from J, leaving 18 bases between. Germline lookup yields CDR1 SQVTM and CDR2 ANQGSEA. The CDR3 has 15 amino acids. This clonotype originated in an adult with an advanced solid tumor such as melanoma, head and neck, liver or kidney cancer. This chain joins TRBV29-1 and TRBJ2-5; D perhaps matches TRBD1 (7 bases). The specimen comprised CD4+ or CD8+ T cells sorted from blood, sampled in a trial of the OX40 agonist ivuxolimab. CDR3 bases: TGCAGCGTTAGGGAGTCCGCAGGGGGGCAAGAGACCCAGTACTTC. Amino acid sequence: CSVRESAGGQETQYF.